The 18 T cell receptor beta chains below were found in one sample sequenced in a study of cytomegalovirus exposure and HLA in healthy donors. The PCR had 60 Vbeta and 13 Jbeta primers. Sequencing used immunoSEQ multiplex PCR; TCRdb keeps in-frame clones, though not all of them. The sample's table shows more than 30,000 clones. Sequencing was done on a sample of PBMCs. The receptors here all came from a man in his forties in good health and CMV-seropositive.

V and J are TRBV7-9 and TRBJ2-1, with D unclear. This CDR3 has 9 amino acids. Germline lookup yields CDR1 SEHNR and CDR2 FQNEAQ (reference sequence). V lost 9 bases, J lost 11 bases, and 8 bases lay in between. The CDR3 DNA follows: TGTGCCAGTAGTTCGCAGCAGTTCTTC. Translated: CASSSQQFF.

V is TRBV6-1 and J is TRBJ2-7; 8 bases are shared with TRBD1. The CDR3 totals 15 residues. V was pared by 5 bases and J by 2 bases, with 8 bases of the junction left unmatched. CDR1 and CDR2 (germline): MNHNS, SASEGT. The CDR3 spells CASSTFLQGAYEQYF. For the CDR3, the DNA is TGTGCCAGCAGTACTTTTTTACAGGGGGCCTACGAGCAGTACTTC.

The chain couples TRBV4-1 to TRBJ2-7; TRBD2 matches at 11 bases. The CDR3 loop spans 17 amino acids. The trim removed 3 bases at V and 4 bases at J, leaving 11 bases unmatched. Germline CDR1 is MGHRA and CDR2 is YSYEKL. CDR3 DNA: TGCGCCAGCAGCCAGGACGCGGGACTAGCGGCTTCTTACGAGCAGTACTTC. This encodes CASSQDAGLAASYEQYF.

The J gene is TRBJ2-1, the V gene TRBV4-1; 10 bases match TRBD2. The ends lost 1 base at V and 15 bases at J; junction bases unmatched: 12. This CDR3 has 15 residues. CDR1 and CDR2 (germline): MGHRA, YSYEKL. The CDR3 coding sequence is TGCGCCAGCAGCCAAGTAGGTACTAGCGGGACAGGACGGTTCTTC. The encoded protein is CASSQVGTSGTGRFF.

The chain employs TRBV6-1 and TRBJ1-4; 9 positions agree with TRBD1. Losses at the gene ends were 1 base for V and 5 bases for J; bases not matched to a gene: 2. Germline V lookup: CDR1 MNHNS, CDR2 SASEGT. The CDR3 is 15 amino acids. This chain's CDR3 is CASSEGTGENEKLFF. The CDR3, as DNA: TGTGCCAGCAGTGAAGGGACAGGGGAAAATGAAAAACTGTTTTTT.

V usage is TRBV10-3 and J usage is TRBJ2-3; 11 positions agree with TRBD2. The germline V gene encodes CDR1 ENHRY and CDR2 SYGVKD. CDR3 length: 14 residues. The ends lost 10 bases at V and 4 bases at J; junction bases unmatched: 7. The CDR3 DNA reads TGTGCCACCTTGTTAGCGGGAGGGTCAGATACGCAGTATTTT. Translating gives CATLLAGGSDTQYF.

V usage is TRBV6-6 and J usage is TRBJ2-4; 9 bases agree with TRBD2. Germline V gene lookup returns CDR1 MNHNY and CDR2 SVGAGI (reference sequence). This CDR3 is built from 14 residues. The V and J ends lost 6 bases and 7 bases, in that order; junction bases with no gene match: 7. Here the CDR3 DNA reads TGTGCCAGCAGGGGCGGGGGGGGGAAGAACATTCAGTACTTC. This gives the protein CASRGGGGKNIQYF.

The chain joins TRBV7-3 to TRBJ2-7, with 9 positions matching TRBD2. Germline loops: CDR1 SGHTA, CDR2 FQGTGA. The CDR3 loop spans 15 amino acids. With 3 bases clipped from V and 2 bases from J, the junction kept 5 bases outside the gene matches. The CDR3 DNA reads TGTGCCAGCAGCTTCGCGGGAGGGCCGACCTACGAGCAGTACTTC. It is translated as CASSFAGGPTYEQYF.

This sequence joins TRBV19 and TRBJ1-1, with TRBD1 matching over 7 bases. The CDR3 sequence is 14 residues long. V was clipped by 6 bases and J by 3 bases; unmatched bases: 7. Looked up from germline, CDR1 is LNHDA and CDR2 is SQIVND (reference sequence). The CDR3 here is CASSTRGVDTEAFF. The CDR3 nucleotides read TGTGCCAGTAGCACCAGGGGGGTAGACACTGAAGCTTTCTTT.

In DNA, the CDR3 is TGTGCCAGCAGCGCCGGTCAGGTGAACACTGAAGCTTTCTTT. Translated, it gives CASSAGQVNTEAFF. This chain joins TRBV28 and TRBJ1-1, with no clear D. The V and J ends lost 6 bases and 0 bases respectively, with 11 bases between them. CDR1 MDHEN and CDR2 SYDVKM come from the germline V gene. The CDR3 spans 14 residues.

The V gene is TRBV30, the J gene TRBJ2-3, with 8 bases aligning to TRBD2. CDR1 and CDR2 from the germline V gene are GTSNPN and SVGIG (reference sequence). V shed 3 bases and J 4 bases; nucleotides not matched to a gene: 9. The CDR3 totals 15 residues. The CDR3 DNA sequence: TGTGCCTGGAGACCTCGCGCGGGAGGACCAGATACGCAGTATTTT. Residues: CAWRPRAGGPDTQYF.

This chain connects TRBV5-1 to TRBJ2-1; 7 nucleotides agree with TRBD2. V shed 4 bases, J shed 2 bases, and the junction held 9 bases outside the gene matches. Germline values: CDR1 SGHRS, CDR2 YFSETQ. The length of the CDR3 is 16 residues. The CDR3 nucleotides read TGCGCCAGCAGCCCCCCTGGGGGAGGGCCCTACAATGAGCAGTTCTTC. Protein product: CASSPPGGGPYNEQFF.

The rearrangement uses TRBV14 and TRBJ2-2; maybe TRBD2 (5 bases). The CDR3 covers 14 residues. V was cut by 4 bases and J by 1 base, with 7 bases left in between. Germline V CDR1 and CDR2: SGHDN, FVKESK. As DNA, the CDR3 is TGTGCCAGCAGCCCCGGGGTGAACACCGGGGAGCTGTTTTTT. Its protein product is CASSPGVNTGELFF.

The chain uses TRBV5-6 and TRBJ1-2; possible D gene TRBD1, 6 bases. Between the trimmed V and J ends, which lost 4 bases and 6 bases, there was a span of 13 bases. This CDR3 contains 13 residues. Germline V gives CDR1 SGHDT, CDR2 YYEEEE. CDR3 loop: CASSPWPGDGYTF. Written as DNA, the CDR3 is TGTGCCAGCAGCCCCTGGCCAGGGGATGGCTACACCTTC.

The rearrangement links TRBV19 to TRBJ2-5, with 7 bases fitting TRBD2. Germline-derived CDR1 and CDR2 are LNHDA and SQIVND (reference sequence). V shed 6 bases, J shed 5 bases, and the junction held 12 bases outside the gene matches. This CDR3 is 15 amino acids long. The CDR3 region is CASSPREGGRETQYF. Here the CDR3 DNA reads TGTGCCAGTAGCCCAAGGGAGGGAGGCCGGGAGACCCAGTACTTC.

The chain recombines TRBV11-3 with TRBJ2-5, with 7 bases identical to TRBD2. Trimming cost V 5 bases and J 1 base; bases outside gene matches: 7. CDR3 length: 15 amino acids. The germline CDR1 and CDR2 sequences are SGHNT and YENEEA. The CDR3 DNA reads as TGTGCCAGCAGCCCCGGGGGGAATTTCCAAGAGACCCAGTACTTC. Translating it yields CASSPGGNFQETQYF.

The chain recombines TRBV11-2 with TRBJ2-4; D may be TRBD1 (6 bases). V was clipped by 0 bases and J by 6 bases, with 9 bases between them. The CDR3 loop spans 14 amino acids. Germline values: CDR1 SGHAT, CDR2 FQNNGV. This CDR3 is CASSLEIGGNIQYF. DNA of the CDR3: TGTGCCAGCAGCTTAGAAATAGGGGGAAACATTCAGTACTTC.

The chain uses TRBV6-5 and TRBJ1-3; tentative D call: TRBD1 (5 bases). Trimming shortened V by 7 bases and J by 5 bases, and 12 bases separated the two germline ends. The CDR3 has 13 residues. Germline CDR1 and CDR2: MNHEY and SVGAGI. CDR3 sequence (DNA): TGTGCCAGCACCGAGACAGACAGAAACACCATATATTTT. Its protein is CASTETDRNTIYF.